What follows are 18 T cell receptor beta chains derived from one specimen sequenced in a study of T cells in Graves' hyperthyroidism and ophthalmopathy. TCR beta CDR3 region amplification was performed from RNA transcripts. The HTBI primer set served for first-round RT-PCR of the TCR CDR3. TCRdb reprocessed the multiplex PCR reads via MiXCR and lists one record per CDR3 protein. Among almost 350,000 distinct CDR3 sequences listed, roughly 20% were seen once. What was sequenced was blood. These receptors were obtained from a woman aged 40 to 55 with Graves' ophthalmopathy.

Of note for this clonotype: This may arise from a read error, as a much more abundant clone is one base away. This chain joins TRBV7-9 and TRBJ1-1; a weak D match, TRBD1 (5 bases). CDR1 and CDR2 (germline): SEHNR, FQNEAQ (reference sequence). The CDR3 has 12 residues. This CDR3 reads CASILLRDEAFF. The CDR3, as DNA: TGTGCCAGCATCTTACTTCGGGACGAAGCTTTCTTT.

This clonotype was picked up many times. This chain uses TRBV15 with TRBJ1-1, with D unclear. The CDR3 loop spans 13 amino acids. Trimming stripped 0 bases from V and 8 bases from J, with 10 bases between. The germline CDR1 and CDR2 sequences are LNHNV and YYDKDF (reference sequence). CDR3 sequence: CATSRDGGSEAFF. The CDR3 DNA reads TGTGCCACCAGCAGAGATGGAGGGTCAGAAGCTTTCTTT.

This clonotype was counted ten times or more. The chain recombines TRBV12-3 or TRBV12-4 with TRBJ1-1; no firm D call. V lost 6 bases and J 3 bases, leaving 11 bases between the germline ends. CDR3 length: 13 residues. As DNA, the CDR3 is TGTGCCAGCAGCACGACCTTGTACACTGAAGCTTTCTTT. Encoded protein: CASSTTLYTEAFF.

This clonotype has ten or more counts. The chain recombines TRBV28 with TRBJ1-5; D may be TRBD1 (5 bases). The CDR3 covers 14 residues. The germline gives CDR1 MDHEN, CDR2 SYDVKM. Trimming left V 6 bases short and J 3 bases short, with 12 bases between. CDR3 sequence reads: CASRAGDFNQPQHF. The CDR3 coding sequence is TGTGCCAGCAGGGCTGGGGACTTCAATCAGCCCCAGCATTTT.

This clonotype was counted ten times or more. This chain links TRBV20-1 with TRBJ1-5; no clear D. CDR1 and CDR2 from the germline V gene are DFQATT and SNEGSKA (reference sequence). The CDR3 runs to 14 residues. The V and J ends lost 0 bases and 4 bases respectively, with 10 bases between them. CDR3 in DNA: TGCAGTGCTAGAGATCTTGGGGAGAATCAGCCCCAGCATTTT. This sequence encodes CSARDLGENQPQHF.

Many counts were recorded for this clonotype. CDR3 sequence reads: CASSFGGGGPYEQYF. The CDR3 DNA is TGTGCCAGCAGTTTCGGGGGGGGAGGGCCCTACGAGCAGTACTTC. The chain recombines TRBV6-2 or TRBV6-3 with TRBJ2-7; TRBD2 matches 8 bases. This CDR3 has 15 residues. CDR1 is MNHEY, CDR2 SVGEGT, per germline. V shed 4 bases and J 2 bases; nucleotides not matched to a gene: 7.

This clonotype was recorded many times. Here the CDR3 reads CASGGTEFNQPQHF. DNA of the CDR3: TGTGCCAGCGGCGGGACAGAATTTAATCAGCCCCAGCATTTT. V gene TRBV28 combines with J gene TRBJ1-5; 7 positions match TRBD1. This CDR3 has 14 amino acids. The ends lost 8 bases at V and 4 bases at J; junction bases unmatched: 8. The germline V gene encodes CDR1 MDHEN and CDR2 SYDVKM.

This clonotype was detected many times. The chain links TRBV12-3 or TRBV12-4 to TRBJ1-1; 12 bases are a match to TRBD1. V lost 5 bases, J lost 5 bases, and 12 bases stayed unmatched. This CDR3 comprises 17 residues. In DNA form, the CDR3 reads TGTGCCAGCAGTCCGCCGGGACAGGGGGCGCCGGGAACTGAAGCTTTCTTT. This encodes CASSPPGQGAPGTEAFF.

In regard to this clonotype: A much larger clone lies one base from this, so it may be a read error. The CDR3: CASSLATGCSYEQYF. Here the CDR3 DNA reads TGTGCCAGCAGCCTAGCGACAGGGTGTAGTTACGAGCAGTACTTC. This rearrangement joins TRBV7-9 to TRBJ2-7, with D tentatively TRBD1 (7 bases). The CDR3 spans 15 residues. Germline CDR1 reads SEHNR; CDR2 reads FQNEAQ (reference sequence).

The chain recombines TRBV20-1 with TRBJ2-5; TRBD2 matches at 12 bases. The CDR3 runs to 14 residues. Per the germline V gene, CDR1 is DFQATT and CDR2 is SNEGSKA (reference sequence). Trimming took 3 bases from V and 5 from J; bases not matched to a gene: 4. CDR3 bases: TGCAGTGCTAGTCCCCTAGCGGGAGGGGAGACCCAGTACTTC. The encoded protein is CSASPLAGGETQYF.

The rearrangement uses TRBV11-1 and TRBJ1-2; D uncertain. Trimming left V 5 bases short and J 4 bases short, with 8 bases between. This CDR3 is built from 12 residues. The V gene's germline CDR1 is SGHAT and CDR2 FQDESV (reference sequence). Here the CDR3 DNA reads TGTGCCAGCAGCCAGGACGCCTATGGCTACACCTTC. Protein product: CASSQDAYGYTF. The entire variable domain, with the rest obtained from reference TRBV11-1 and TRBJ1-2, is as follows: EAEVAQSPRYKITEKSQAVAFWCDPISGHATLYWYRQILGQGPELLVQFQDESVVDDSQLPKDRFSAERLKGVDSTLKIQPAELGDSAMYLCASSQDAYGYTFGSGTRLTVV.

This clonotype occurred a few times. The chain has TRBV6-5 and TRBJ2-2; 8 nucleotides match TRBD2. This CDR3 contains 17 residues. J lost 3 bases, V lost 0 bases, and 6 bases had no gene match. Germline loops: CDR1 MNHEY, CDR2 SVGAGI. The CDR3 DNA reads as TGTGCCAGCAGTTACTCGATCGGGGGGGTGGACACCGGGGAGCTGTTTTTT. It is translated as CASSYSIGGVDTGELFF.

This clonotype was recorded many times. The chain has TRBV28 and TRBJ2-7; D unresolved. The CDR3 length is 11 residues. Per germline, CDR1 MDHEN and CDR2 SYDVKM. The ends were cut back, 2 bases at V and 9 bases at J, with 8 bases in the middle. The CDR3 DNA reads TGTGCCAGCAGTTTAGGGCCCGGGCAGTACTTC. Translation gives CASSLGPGQYF.

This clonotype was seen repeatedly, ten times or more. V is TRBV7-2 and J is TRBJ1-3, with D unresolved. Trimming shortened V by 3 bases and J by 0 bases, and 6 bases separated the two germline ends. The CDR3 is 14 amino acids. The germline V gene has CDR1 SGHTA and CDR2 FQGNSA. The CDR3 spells CASSLRSSGNTIYF. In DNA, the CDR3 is TGTGCCAGCAGCTTGCGGTCCTCTGGAAACACCATATATTTT.

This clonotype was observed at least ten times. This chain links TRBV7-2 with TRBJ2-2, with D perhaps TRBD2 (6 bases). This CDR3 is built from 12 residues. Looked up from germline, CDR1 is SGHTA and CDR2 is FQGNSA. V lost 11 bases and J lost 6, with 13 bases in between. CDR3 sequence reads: CAVEGLAGELFF. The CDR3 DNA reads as TGTGCCGTTGAGGGACTCGCCGGGGAGCTGTTTTTT.

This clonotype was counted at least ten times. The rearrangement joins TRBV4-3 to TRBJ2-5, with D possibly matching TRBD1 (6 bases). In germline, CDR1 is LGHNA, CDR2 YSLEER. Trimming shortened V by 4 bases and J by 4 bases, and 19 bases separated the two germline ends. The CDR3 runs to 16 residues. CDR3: CASSLQGGNQGETQYF. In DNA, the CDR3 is TGCGCCAGCAGCCTACAGGGTGGGAACCAAGGAGAGACCCAGTACTTC.

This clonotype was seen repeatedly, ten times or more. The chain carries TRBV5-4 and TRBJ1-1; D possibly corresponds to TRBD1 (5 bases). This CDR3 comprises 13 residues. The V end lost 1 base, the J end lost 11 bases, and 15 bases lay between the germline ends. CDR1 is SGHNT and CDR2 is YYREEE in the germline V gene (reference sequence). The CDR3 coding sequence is TGTGCCAGCAGCTTGACGGAGGACATGGAGGCTTTCTTT. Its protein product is CASSLTEDMEAFF.

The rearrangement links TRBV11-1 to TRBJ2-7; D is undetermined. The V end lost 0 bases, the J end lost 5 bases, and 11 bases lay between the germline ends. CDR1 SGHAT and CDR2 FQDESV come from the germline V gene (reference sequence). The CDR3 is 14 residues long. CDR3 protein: CASSLALGTHEQYF. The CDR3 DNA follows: TGTGCCAGCAGCTTAGCACTGGGAACGCACGAGCAGTACTTC. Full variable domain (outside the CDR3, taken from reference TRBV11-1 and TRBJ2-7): EAEVAQSPRYKITEKSQAVAFWCDPISGHATLYWYRQILGQGPELLVQFQDESVVDDSQLPKDRFSAERLKGVDSTLKIQPAELGDSAMYLCASSLALGTHEQYFGPGTRLTVT.